This T cell receptor beta chain was captured in a study of cytotoxic CD8 clonotypes in ibrutinib-treated CLL. Study-wide background: Response material was collected after a median around 12 months of treatment, range 6 to 36. Mean values per sample were some 250,000 productive templates and 75,000 to 100,000 productive rearrangements.

Sequenced by immunoSEQ multiplex PCR; TCRdb stores in-frame clones only, minus some. The sample shows approximately 130,000 clones, 80% to 90% of them seen only once. This clonotype was obtained from a human donor with chronic lymphocytic leukemia. The sequencing used PBMCs, collected after 24 months of ibrutinib treatment.

CDR3 sequence (DNA): TGTGCCAGCCGGCAGGGCGGGTATAGCAATCAGCCCCAGCATTTT. Translating gives CASRQGGYSNQPQHF. The chain uses TRBV2 and TRBJ1-5; the D gene is possibly TRBD1 (5 bases). Germline CDR1 is SNHLY and CDR2 is FYNNEI. Trimming cost V 8 bases and J 0 bases, with 14 bases left between them. This CDR3 is 15 amino acids long.